What follows are 27 T cell receptor beta chains derived from one specimen sequenced in a study of T cell changes during pregnancy in multiple sclerosis. Method: immunoSEQ multiplex PCR; TCRdb's copy keeps in-frame clones and lacks some. The sample holds around 96,000 clones, 90% to 95% seen once. Sequenced material: peripheral blood, taken in the third trimester of pregnancy. Receptor source: a female donor with multiple sclerosis, enrolled in a pregnancy study.

The chain is built from TRBV27 and TRBJ1-2; no clear D. CDR1 and CDR2 from the germline V gene are MNHEY and SMNVEV (reference sequence). The V end lost 0 bases, the J end lost 8 bases, and 16 bases lay between the germline ends. The CDR3 runs to 15 residues. The CDR3 sequence: CASSLSTTSLGGYTF. Here the CDR3 DNA reads TGTGCCAGCAGTTTATCCACAACAAGTTTGGGCGGCTACACCTTC.

This clone was observed a single time. The chain couples TRBV4-1 to TRBJ1-1; TRBD1 is a possible D gene (5 bases). This CDR3 spans 16 amino acids. V gave up 5 bases and J gave up 0 bases, with 16 bases separating them. The germline V gene encodes CDR1 MGHRA and CDR2 YSYEKL. The CDR3 reads CASSLAGGSLNTEAFF. CDR3 nucleotides: TGCGCCAGCAGCTTAGCCGGGGGTAGCCTGAACACTGAAGCTTTCTTT.

This chain links TRBV7-9 with TRBJ2-7, with TRBD1 matching 9 bases. V shed 3 bases, J shed 5 bases, and the junction held 8 bases outside the gene matches. Germline CDR1 and CDR2: SEHNR and FQNEAQ (reference sequence). The CDR3 runs 15 residues. The DNA of the CDR3 is TGTGCCAGCAGCTTGGGGACAGGGCTGGTCCACGAGCAGTACTTC. Its protein is CASSLGTGLVHEQYF. The full variable domain, completed using reference TRBV7-9 and TRBJ2-7, is DTGVSQNPRHKITKRGQNVTFRCDPISEHNRLYWYRQTLGQGPEFLTYFQNEAQLEKSRLLSDRFSAERPKGSFSTLEIQRTEQGDSAMYLCASSLGTGLVHEQYFGPGTRLTVT.

This clone occurred a few times. This rearrangement joins TRBV19 to TRBJ1-1, with D uncertain. Germline V lookup: CDR1 LNHDA, CDR2 SQIVND (reference sequence). V lost 6 bases, J lost 1 base, and 6 bases lay in between. CDR3 length: 12 residues. CDR3 bases: TGTGCCAGTAGGACATGGAACACTGAAGCTTTCTTT. Amino acids: CASRTWNTEAFF.

The chain carries TRBV7-9 and TRBJ1-4; TRBD1 agrees at 9 bases. The CDR3 length is 16 residues. With 2 bases clipped from V and 3 bases from J, the junction kept 4 bases outside the gene matches. In germline, CDR1 is SEHNR, CDR2 FQNEAQ (reference sequence). CDR3 in DNA: TGTGCCAGCAGCTTAAGACAGGGGGGACCTAATGAAAAACTGTTTTTT. Its translation: CASSLRQGGPNEKLFF. The whole variable domain, remainder taken from reference TRBV7-9 and TRBJ1-4, is DTGVSQNPRHKITKRGQNVTFRCDPISEHNRLYWYRQTLGQGPEFLTYFQNEAQLEKSRLLSDRFSAERPKGSFSTLEIQRTEQGDSAMYLCASSLRQGGPNEKLFFGSGTQLSVL.

The chain is built from TRBV4-3 and TRBJ1-4; D is possibly TRBD1 (6 bases). Germline V gene sequence: CDR1 LGHNA, CDR2 YSLEER. Trimming removed 0 bases at V and 5 bases at J, with 10 bases between. The CDR3 is 15 amino acids. CDR3 residues: CASSQDDRRNEKLFF. As DNA, the CDR3 is TGCGCCAGCAGCCAAGATGACAGGAGAAATGAAAAACTGTTTTTT.

The rearrangement joins TRBV11-2 to TRBJ1-4; D is uncertain. V shed 0 bases and J shed 7 bases, with 12 bases lying between them. Germline CDR1 is SGHAT and CDR2 is FQNNGV. The CDR3 consists of 15 residues. Here the CDR3 DNA reads TGTGCCAGCAGCTTAGAGTCGTGGAGCGGTGAAAAACTGTTTTTT. Its protein is CASSLESWSGEKLFF.

This chain joins TRBV27 and TRBJ2-7; TRBD2 matches at 7 bases. Germline CDR1 MNHEY, CDR2 SMNVEV (reference sequence). CDR3 length: 11 amino acids. The V gene end was trimmed by 8 bases and the J gene end by 6 bases; junction bases not matched to a gene: 4. The CDR3 DNA reads TGTGCCAGCCTGGGGGGGAGCGAGCAGTACTTC. This encodes CASLGGSEQYF.

This clone occurred once. The chain has TRBV6-1 and TRBJ2-1; 9 nucleotides align to TRBD2. Germline assignment: CDR1 MNHNS and CDR2 SASEGT. V was clipped by 2 bases and J by 1 base; unmatched bases: 6. CDR3 length: 17 residues. DNA for the CDR3: TGTGCCAGCAGTGAAAGACTAGCGGCAATTTCCTACAATGAGCAGTTCTTC. This sequence encodes CASSERLAAISYNEQFF.

This clone has more than one count but fewer than ten. The chain joins TRBV18 to TRBJ1-1; 12 positions agree with TRBD1. This CDR3 is 15 amino acids long. Germline lookup yields CDR1 KGHSH and CDR2 LQKENI. The V segment lost 4 bases and the J segment 1 base; nucleotides outside the gene matches: 1. CDR3 amino acids: CASSRDRGRNTEAFF. The DNA for the CDR3 is TGTGCCAGCTCACGGGACAGGGGGCGGAACACTGAAGCTTTCTTT.

Details on this clone: The same CDR3 arises from other DNA sequences in this sample as well. The chain joins TRBV6-1 to TRBJ2-1; D may be TRBD2 (5 bases). Germline V gene data show CDR1 as MNHNS and CDR2 as SASEGT. Trimming left V 0 bases short and J 7 bases short, with 7 bases between. The CDR3 runs to 13 residues. CDR3 region: CASSEARDNEQFF. CDR3 bases: TGTGCCAGCAGTGAAGCGAGGGATAATGAGCAGTTCTTC.

The chain employs TRBV10-3 and TRBJ2-7; 7 bases map to TRBD1. There are 13 residues in the CDR3. Trimming took 5 bases from V and 3 from J; bases not matched to a gene: 4. Germline CDR1 is ENHRY and CDR2 is SYGVKD. The CDR3 DNA follows: TGTGCCATCAGTCCCGACAGGGACTACGAGCAGTACTTC. It specifies CAISPDRDYEQYF.

The rearrangement links TRBV28 to TRBJ1-4; 7 bases map to TRBD1. This CDR3 has 15 amino acids. Germline V lookup: CDR1 MDHEN, CDR2 SYDVKM. V trimming: 2 bases; J trimming: 1 base; junction bases outside the gene matches: 1. CDR3 DNA: TGTGCCAGCAGTTTACGACAGGGAACTAATGAAAAACTGTTTTTT. It yields the protein CASSLRQGTNEKLFF.

The rearrangement joins TRBV29-1 to TRBJ1-2; weak D call: TRBD1 (6 bases). Trimming took off 4 bases at V and 4 bases at J, with 10 bases between the two ends. The CDR3 spans 12 residues. Germline V lookup: CDR1 SQVTM, CDR2 ANQGSEA. The CDR3 region has the DNA TGCAGCGTTGTGGGGGGGGCCTATGGCTACACCTTC. Translation gives CSVVGGAYGYTF. The entire variable domain, with the rest obtained from reference TRBV29-1 and TRBJ1-2, is as follows: SAVISQKPSRDICQRGTSLTIQCQVDSQVTMMFWYRQQPGQSLTLIATANQGSEATYESGFVIDKFPISRPNLTFSTLTVSNMSPEDSSIYLCSVVGGAYGYTFGSGTRLTVV.

This chain joins TRBV28 and TRBJ2-7; D not certain. Trimming stripped 2 bases from V and 3 bases from J, with 11 bases between. The germline V gene encodes CDR1 MDHEN and CDR2 SYDVKM. This CDR3 is built from 14 residues. The CDR3 loop is CASSLAPGVYEQYF. CDR3 in DNA: TGTGCCAGCAGTTTAGCCCCAGGTGTCTACGAGCAGTACTTC.

The chain has TRBV6-5 and TRBJ2-7; maybe TRBD2 (6 bases). The germline CDR1 and CDR2 sequences are MNHEY and SVGAGI. The CDR3 totals 15 residues. Deletions cut 5 bases from V and 5 bases from J, with 19 bases between. The CDR3 DNA reads TGTGCCAGCAGTACACCCACCGGGACTTACAACGAGCAGTACTTC. Its protein product is CASSTPTGTYNEQYF.

V usage is TRBV27 and J usage is TRBJ1-5; 7 bases map to TRBD1. CDR1 and CDR2 from the germline V gene are MNHEY and SMNVEV (reference sequence). The V gene end was trimmed by 4 bases and the J gene end by 2 bases; junction bases not matched to a gene: 2. The CDR3 covers 14 residues. CDR3 sequence: CASSSRGGNQPQHF. CDR3 nucleotides: TGTGCCAGCAGTTCCAGGGGGGGCAATCAGCCCCAGCATTTT.

The chain couples TRBV28 to TRBJ2-1, with D perhaps matching TRBD2 (7 bases). Germline CDR1 reads MDHEN; CDR2 reads SYDVKM. The CDR3 runs 12 residues. V was clipped by 4 bases and J by 11 bases, with 12 bases between them. CDR3 sequence: CASSYGGAQQFF. In DNA form, the CDR3 reads TGTGCCAGCAGTTATGGGGGGGCCCAGCAGTTCTTC.

The V and J genes are TRBV2 and TRBJ2-5; TRBD2 aligns across 8 bases. CDR1 is SNHLY and CDR2 is FYNNEI in the germline V gene. V shed 3 bases and J 7 bases; nucleotides not matched to a gene: 10. This CDR3 spans 15 amino acids. CDR3 residues: CASSERDGREGTQYF. CDR3 bases: TGTGCCAGCAGTGAGAGGGACGGGAGGGAGGGGACCCAGTACTTC.

V is TRBV11-3 and J is TRBJ1-1, with 9 bases aligning to TRBD1. Germline V gene lookup returns CDR1 SGHNT and CDR2 YENEEA. The CDR3 loop spans 15 amino acids. V was clipped by 1 base and J by 1 base; unmatched bases: 1. DNA for the CDR3: TGTGCCAGCAGCTTAGGGGGACAGGGGAACACTGAAGCTTTCTTT. Residues: CASSLGGQGNTEAFF.

J is TRBJ2-5 and V is TRBV5-1; perhaps TRBD2 as D (6 bases). V lost 0 bases to trimming and J lost 5 bases, with 17 bases between them. The CDR3 has 16 amino acids. Germline CDR1 is SGHRS and CDR2 is YFSETQ. In DNA form, the CDR3 reads TGCGCCAGCAGCTTGGCAGGCGGGAACGGTATGGAGACCCAGTACTTC. It yields the protein CASSLAGGNGMETQYF.

V and J are TRBV5-6 and TRBJ1-2; weak D call: TRBD1 (5 bases). From germline, CDR1 is SGHDT and CDR2 YYEEEE. There are 16 residues in the CDR3. Trimming shortened V by 6 bases and J by 1 base, and 19 bases separated the two germline ends. The CDR3 here is CASNRGRGALNYGYTF. CDR3 DNA: TGTGCCAGCAACCGAGGTAGGGGCGCCCTTAACTATGGCTACACCTTC.

The chain is built from TRBV7-9 and TRBJ2-2; D is possibly TRBD1 (8 bases). Per the germline V gene, CDR1 is SEHNR and CDR2 is FQNEAQ (reference sequence). V was shortened by 4 bases and J by 5 bases, with 17 bases between the two germline ends. This CDR3 is built from 16 residues. CDR3 amino acids: CASSYRGGLRTGELFF. CDR3 nucleotides: TGTGCCAGCAGCTACAGGGGGGGACTGAGAACCGGGGAGCTGTTTTTT.

This clone has only a few counts. This rearrangement joins TRBV27 to TRBJ1-5; D is undetermined. The V gene lost 5 bases and the J gene lost 9 bases, with 11 bases spanning the gap. The CDR3 spans 12 residues. Germline V gives CDR1 MNHEY, CDR2 SMNVEV (reference sequence). CDR3: CASSPMGRPQHF. The CDR3 DNA sequence: TGTGCCAGCAGTCCAATGGGCCGGCCCCAGCATTTT.

This sequence joins TRBV5-6 and TRBJ2-1, with unresolved D. This CDR3 is built from 16 residues. Germline V gene data show CDR1 as SGHDT and CDR2 as YYEEEE. V was clipped by 4 bases and J by 8 bases, with 22 bases between them. The DNA for the CDR3 is TGTGCCAGCAGCCCCCCGGTCGGGTTCATGCCGGATGAGCAGTTCTTC. Amino acids: CASSPPVGFMPDEQFF.

The rearrangement uses TRBV9 and TRBJ2-3; perhaps TRBD2 as D (5 bases). The V gene's germline CDR1 is SGDLS and CDR2 YYNGEE. The CDR3 totals 15 residues. Trimming removed 3 bases at V and 5 bases at J, with 16 bases between. The CDR3: CASSARTGNEDTQYF. CDR3 coding DNA: TGTGCCAGCAGCGCCCGAACGGGAAATGAAGATACGCAGTATTTT.

This chain joins TRBV28 and TRBJ1-2; unclear D gene. V was clipped by 4 bases and J by 3 bases, with 15 bases between them. This CDR3 contains 15 residues. Germline V gives CDR1 MDHEN, CDR2 SYDVKM. As DNA, the CDR3 is TGTGCCAGCAGTTCCCTTCGAGAACAGCACTATGGCTACACCTTC. Amino acids: CASSSLREQHYGYTF.